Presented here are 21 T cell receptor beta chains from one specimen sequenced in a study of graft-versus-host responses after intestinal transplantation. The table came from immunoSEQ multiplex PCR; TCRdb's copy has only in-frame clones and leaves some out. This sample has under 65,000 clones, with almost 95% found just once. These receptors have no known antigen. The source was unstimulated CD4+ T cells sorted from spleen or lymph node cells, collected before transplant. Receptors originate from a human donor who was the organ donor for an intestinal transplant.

Written as DNA, the CDR3 is TGTGCCACTCCCTCCGGCCCCTCAGACGGGGAGCTGTTTTTT. Protein sequence: CATPSGPSDGELFF. The chain is built from TRBV6-1 and TRBJ2-2; D not certain. The CDR3 covers 14 residues. V lost 10 bases and J 7 bases, leaving 19 bases between the germline ends. CDR1 is MNHNS, CDR2 SASEGT, per germline.

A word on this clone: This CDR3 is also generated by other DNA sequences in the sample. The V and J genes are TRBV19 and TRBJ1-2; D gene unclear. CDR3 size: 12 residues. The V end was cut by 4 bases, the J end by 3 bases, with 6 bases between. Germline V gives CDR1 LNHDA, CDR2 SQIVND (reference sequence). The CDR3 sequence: CASSTGDYGYTF. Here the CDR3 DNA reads TGTGCCAGTAGTACAGGCGACTATGGCTACACCTTC.

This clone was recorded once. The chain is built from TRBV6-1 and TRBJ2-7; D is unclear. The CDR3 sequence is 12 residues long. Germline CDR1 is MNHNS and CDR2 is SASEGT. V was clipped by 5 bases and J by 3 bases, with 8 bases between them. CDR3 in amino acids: CASSRSHYEQYF. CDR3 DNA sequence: TGTGCCAGCAGTCGGAGCCACTACGAGCAGTACTTC.

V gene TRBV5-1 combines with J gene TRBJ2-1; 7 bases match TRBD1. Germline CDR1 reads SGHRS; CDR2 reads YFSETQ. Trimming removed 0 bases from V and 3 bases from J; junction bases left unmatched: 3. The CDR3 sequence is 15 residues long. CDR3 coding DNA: TGCGCCAGCAGCTTGGGACAGGGTGGCTACAATGAGCAGTTCTTC. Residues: CASSLGQGGYNEQFF. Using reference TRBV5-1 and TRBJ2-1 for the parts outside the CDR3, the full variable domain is KAGVTQTPRYLIKTRGQQVTLSCSPISGHRSVSWYQQTPGQGLQFLFEYFSETQRNKGNFPGRFSGRQFSNSRSEMNVSTLELGDSALYLCASSLGQGGYNEQFFGPGTRLTVL.

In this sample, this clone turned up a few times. DNA of the CDR3: TGTGCCAGCAGCAATGGGGGACAGGGGACCTACGAGCAGTACTTC. Protein product: CASSNGGQGTYEQYF. This chain connects TRBV21-1 to TRBJ2-7; the table's D call, TRBD1, has no DNA check behind it. TRBV21-1 is noted as a pseudogene. CDR3 size: 15 residues.

CDR3 nucleotide sequence: TGTGCCAGCAGTTTAGGTCCGACAGGGACTGAAGCTTTCTTT. The encoded protein is CASSLGPTGTEAFF. The chain recombines TRBV27 with TRBJ1-1; TRBD1 aligns across 7 bases. J gave up 5 bases and V 2 bases, and 5 bases lay outside the gene matches. This CDR3 contains 14 residues. The germline CDR1 and CDR2 sequences are MNHEY and SMNVEV (reference sequence).

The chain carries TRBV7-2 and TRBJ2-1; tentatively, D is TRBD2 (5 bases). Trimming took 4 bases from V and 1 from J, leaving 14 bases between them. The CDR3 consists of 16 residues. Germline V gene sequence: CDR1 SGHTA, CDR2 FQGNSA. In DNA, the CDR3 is TGTGCCAGCAGCTCCCGGACTCCCTCTTCCTACAATGAGCAGTTCTTC. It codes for CASSSRTPSSYNEQFF.

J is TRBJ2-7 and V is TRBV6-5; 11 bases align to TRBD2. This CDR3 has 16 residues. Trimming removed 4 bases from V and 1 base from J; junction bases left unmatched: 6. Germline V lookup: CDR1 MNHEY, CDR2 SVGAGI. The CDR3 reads CASSSASSGGSYEQYF. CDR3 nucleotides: TGTGCCAGCAGTTCGGCCTCTAGCGGGGGGTCCTACGAGCAGTACTTC.

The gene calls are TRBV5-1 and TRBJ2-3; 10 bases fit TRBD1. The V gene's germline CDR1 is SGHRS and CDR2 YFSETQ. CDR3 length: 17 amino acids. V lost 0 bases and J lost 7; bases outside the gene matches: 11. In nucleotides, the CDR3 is TGCGCCAGCAGCTTGGGTTCCGGGACAGGGGTGCATCATACGCAGTATTTT. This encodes CASSLGSGTGVHHTQYF.

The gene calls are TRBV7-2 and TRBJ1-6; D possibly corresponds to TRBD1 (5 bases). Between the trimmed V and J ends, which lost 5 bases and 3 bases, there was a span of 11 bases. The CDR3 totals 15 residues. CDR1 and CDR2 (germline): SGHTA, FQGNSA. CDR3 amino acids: CASSPMGGYNSPLHF. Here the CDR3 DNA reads TGTGCCAGCAGCCCCATGGGGGGCTATAATTCACCCCTCCACTTT.

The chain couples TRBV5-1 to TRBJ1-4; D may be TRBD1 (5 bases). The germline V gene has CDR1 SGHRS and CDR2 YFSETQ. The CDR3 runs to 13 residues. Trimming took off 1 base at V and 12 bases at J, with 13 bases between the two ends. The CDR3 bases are TGCGCCAGCAGCTTGTTAATAGGCAGGGAACTGTTTTTT. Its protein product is CASSLLIGRELFF.

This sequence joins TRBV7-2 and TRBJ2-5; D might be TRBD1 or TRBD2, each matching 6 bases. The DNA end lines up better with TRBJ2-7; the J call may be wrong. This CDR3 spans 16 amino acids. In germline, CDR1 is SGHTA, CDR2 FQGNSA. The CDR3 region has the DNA TGTGCCAGCAGCTTAAGGGGGGAGACAGGCCCTTACGAGCAGTACTTC. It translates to CASSLRGETGPYEQYF.

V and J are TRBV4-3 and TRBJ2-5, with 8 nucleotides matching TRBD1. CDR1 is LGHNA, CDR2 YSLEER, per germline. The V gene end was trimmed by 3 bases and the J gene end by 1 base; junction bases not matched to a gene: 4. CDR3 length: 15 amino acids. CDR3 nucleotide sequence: TGCGCCAGCAGCCATGGGGACAGGATCCAAGAGACCCAGTACTTC. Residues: CASSHGDRIQETQYF.

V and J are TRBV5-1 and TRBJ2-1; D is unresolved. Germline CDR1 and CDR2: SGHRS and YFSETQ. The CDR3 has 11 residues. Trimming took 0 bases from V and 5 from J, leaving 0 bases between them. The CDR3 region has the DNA TGCGCCAGCAGCTTGGACAATGAGCAGTTCTTC. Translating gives CASSLDNEQFF.

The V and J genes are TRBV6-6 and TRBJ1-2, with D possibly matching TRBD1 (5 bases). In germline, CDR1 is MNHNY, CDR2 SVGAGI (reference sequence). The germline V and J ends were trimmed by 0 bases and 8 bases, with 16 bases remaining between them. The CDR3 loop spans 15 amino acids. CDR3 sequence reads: CASSYSDRGPRGYTF. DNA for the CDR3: TGTGCCAGCAGTTACTCCGATCGGGGCCCGAGGGGCTACACCTTC.

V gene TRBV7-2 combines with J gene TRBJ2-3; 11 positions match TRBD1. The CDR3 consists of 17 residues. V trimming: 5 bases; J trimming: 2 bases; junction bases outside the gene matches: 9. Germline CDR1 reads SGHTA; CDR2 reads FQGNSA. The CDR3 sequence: CASSLTPGQGATDTQYF. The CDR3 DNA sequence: TGTGCCAGCAGCCTCACACCCGGACAGGGGGCCACAGATACGCAGTATTTT.

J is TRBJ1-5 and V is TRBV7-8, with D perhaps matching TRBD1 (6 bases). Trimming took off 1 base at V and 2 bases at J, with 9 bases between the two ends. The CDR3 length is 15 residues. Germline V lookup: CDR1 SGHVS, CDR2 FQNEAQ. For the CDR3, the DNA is TGTGCCAGCAGCTTAGACAGGGATGGCAATCAGCCCCAGCATTTT. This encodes CASSLDRDGNQPQHF.

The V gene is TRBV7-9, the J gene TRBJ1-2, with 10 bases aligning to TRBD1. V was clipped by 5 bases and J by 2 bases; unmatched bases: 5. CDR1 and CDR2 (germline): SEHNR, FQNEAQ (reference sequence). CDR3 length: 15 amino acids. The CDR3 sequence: CASSPDRGRNYGYTF. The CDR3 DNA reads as TGTGCCAGCAGCCCCGACAGGGGGCGGAACTATGGCTACACCTTC.

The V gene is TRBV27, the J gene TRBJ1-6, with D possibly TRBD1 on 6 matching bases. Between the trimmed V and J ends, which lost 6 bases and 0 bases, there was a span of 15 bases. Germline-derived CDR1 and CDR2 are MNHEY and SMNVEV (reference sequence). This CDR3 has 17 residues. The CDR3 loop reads CASSPGAPSSYNSPLHF. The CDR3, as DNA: TGTGCCAGCAGCCCAGGGGCCCCGAGCTCCTATAATTCACCCCTCCACTTT.

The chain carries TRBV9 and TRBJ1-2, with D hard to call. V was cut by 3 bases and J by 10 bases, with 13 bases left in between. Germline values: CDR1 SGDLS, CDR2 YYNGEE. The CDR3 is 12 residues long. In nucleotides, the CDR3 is TGTGCCAGCAGCGGCGGTTTCAAGAACTACACCTTC. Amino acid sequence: CASSGGFKNYTF.

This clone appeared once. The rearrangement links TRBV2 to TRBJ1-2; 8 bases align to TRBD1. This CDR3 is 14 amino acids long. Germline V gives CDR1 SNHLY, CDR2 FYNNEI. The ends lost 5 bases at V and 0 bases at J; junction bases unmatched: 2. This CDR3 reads CASSYRGANYGYTF. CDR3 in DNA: TGTGCCAGCAGTTACAGGGGGGCTAACTATGGCTACACCTTC. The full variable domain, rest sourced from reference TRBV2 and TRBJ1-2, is EPEVTQTPSHQVTQMGQEVILRCVPISNHLYFYWYRQILGQKVEFLVSFYNNEISEKSEIFDDQFSVERPDGSNFTLKIRSTKLEDSAMYFCASSYRGANYGYTFGSGTRLTVV.